Shown below are 6 T cell receptor beta chains from a single sample sequenced in a study of monozygotic twins with inflammatory bowel disease (dated by TCRdb to about 2019). The library was made by 5' RACE. The reads were generated on an Illumina HiSeq 2500. TCRdb reprocessed the reads and assigns one entry to each CDR3 protein sequence, leaving out DNA. The table for this sample lists about 380,000 distinct CDR3 sequences. The ten largest make up around 2.6% of the sample. Sample: blood. These receptors were taken from a human donor with ulcerative colitis or Crohn's disease, or a healthy co-twin of an affected twin (not recorded which).

CDR3 sequence reads: CSVSGTASYEQYF. The J gene is TRBJ2-7, the V gene TRBV29-1; the TRBD1 assignment by TCRdb is unverifiable without DNA. Germline CDR1 SQVTM, CDR2 ANQGSEA. CDR3 size: 13 residues.

This chain joins TRBV11-2 and TRBJ1-3; no DNA is available, so the TRBD1 call from TCRdb remains unchecked. Germline CDR1 is SGHAT and CDR2 is FQNNGV. The CDR3 is 19 residues long. The CDR3: CASSTTSSGLKPSGNTIYF.

The chain combines TRBV7-8 with TRBJ1-1. Per the germline V gene, CDR1 is SGHVS and CDR2 is FQNEAQ. This CDR3 has 17 amino acids. The chain's CDR3 is CASSLSTGGAGNTEAFF.

This chain connects TRBV11-2 to TRBJ2-7. The germline gives CDR1 SGHAT, CDR2 FQNNGV. The CDR3 covers 15 residues. The CDR3 loop is CASSLNVGSSYEQYF.

The chain employs TRBV25-1 and TRBJ1-5; TCRdb proposes TRBD1, but this gene call is untestable without DNA. This CDR3 is built from 15 residues. Germline V CDR1 and CDR2: MGHDK, SYGVNS. The CDR3 sequence: CASSEGGGTNQPQHF.

V and J are TRBV4-1 and TRBJ2-4; without DNA, the TCRdb call of TRBD1 cannot be checked. From germline, CDR1 is MGHRA and CDR2 YSYEKL. There are 16 residues in the CDR3. CDR3 amino acids: CASSQDGGGPEDIQYF.